This T cell receptor (beta chain) was captured by sequencing in a study of cytomegalovirus exposure and HLA in healthy donors. Study background: As released early, the data held roughly 85 million unique TCRs from HLA-typed donors. Overall study findings and caveats: TCR sequences were mostly rare, though some public TCRs occurred in many donors. Cytomegalovirus association was assigned to 150 to 200 TCR beta chains.

In the PCR, 60 Vbeta and 13 Jbeta primers were used. Only in-frame clones appear in the TCRdb table, and some are missing; sequencing was by immunoSEQ multiplex PCR. This sample has about 210,000 clones, with around 80% found just once. As concerns this clone: Its antigen is currently unknown.

The CDR3 covers 14 residues. The V gene lost 2 bases and the J gene lost 5 bases, with 13 bases spanning the gap. The germline V gene has CDR1 GTSNPN and CDR2 SVGIG (reference sequence). The source is a boy younger than 18 in good health and CMV-seronegative. V usage is TRBV30 and J usage is TRBJ1-5; TRBD1 is a possible D gene (6 bases). The specimen sequenced was PBMCs. CDR3 in DNA: TGTGCCTGGAGTTCACAGCCAGGGGATCAGCCCCAGCATTTT. This sequence encodes CAWSSQPGDQPQHF.